The present entry profiles one T cell receptor beta chain with its context. Its antigen is not identified. Whereas donors were nominally healthy upon sampling, unrecorded immune exposures were probable. The PCR made use of 60 Vbeta and 13 Jbeta primers. Method: immunoSEQ multiplex PCR; TCRdb's copy keeps in-frame clones and lacks some. The table lists approximately 100,000 clones, about three quarters of them singletons, with roughly 1.5% in the top ten. These data belong to a study of cytomegalovirus exposure and HLA in healthy donors. Points from the study as a whole: Immune exposure data for these donors was limited to CMV serostatus. V- and J-gene trimming of TCR beta was linked (in a later analysis) to a missense DCLRE1C variant. In all likelihood, a cluster of highly shared sequence variants was a sequencing artifact.

Germline V gene lookup returns CDR1 SQVTM and CDR2 ANQGSEA. This CDR3 spans 13 amino acids. Trimming cost V 7 bases and J 4 bases; bases outside gene matches: 7. This receptor was obtained from a man in his forties in good health and CMV-seronegative. Material: PBMCs. The V call is TRBV29-1, the J call TRBJ2-7, with TRBD1 matching 10 bases. CDR3 DNA sequence: TGCAGCGCAGGGACAGGGGACCGGTACGAGCAGTACTTC. Amino acids: CSAGTGDRYEQYF.